The 8 T cell receptor beta chains given below trace back to one sample, sequenced in a study of blood T cell repertoires in COVID-19. The repertoire was sequenced with immunoSEQ multiplex PCR; TCRdb's copy has only in-frame clones and lacks some. The sample has about 190,000 clones; around 89% are singletons. The source material was peripheral blood. All receptors come from a man aged 45-60 years with acute or convalescent COVID-19.

This clone was recorded once. J is TRBJ1-1 and V is TRBV7-3, with 8 bases lining up with TRBD1. The CDR3 has 17 amino acids. Germline CDR1 is SGHTA and CDR2 is FQGTGA. The J segment lost 6 bases and the V segment lost 2 bases, leaving 14 bases of the junction unmatched. The CDR3 loop reads CASSLQGGQGLGPEAFF. In DNA, the CDR3 is TGTGCCAGCAGCTTACAAGGTGGACAGGGTCTTGGCCCTGAAGCTTTCTTT.

The chain links TRBV9 to TRBJ2-1; 9 positions agree with TRBD2. CDR1 and CDR2 (germline): SGDLS, YYNGEE. This CDR3 contains 15 residues. The ends lost 6 bases at V and 7 bases at J; junction bases unmatched: 11. In DNA form, the CDR3 reads TGTGCCAGCACCCCCGGGACTAGCAGTCTGAATGAGCAGTTCTTC. Residues: CASTPGTSSLNEQFF.

V and J are TRBV7-2 and TRBJ1-6, with D possibly TRBD1 on 5 matching bases. The CDR3 length is 17 residues. Germline-derived CDR1 and CDR2 are SGHTA and FQGNSA. Trimming removed 2 bases at V and 4 bases at J, with 15 bases between. The CDR3 DNA reads TGTGCCAGCAGCTTATCCAGCCGGGGGTCATATAATTCACCCCTCCACTTT. Amino acid sequence: CASSLSSRGSYNSPLHF.

This clone was recorded once. The CDR3 DNA reads TGTGCCAGCTCAACCAGTCCAGGACAGGGGGCGGGTGAGCAGTTCTTC. This gives the protein CASSTSPGQGAGEQFF. The chain combines TRBV18 with TRBJ2-1, with TRBD1 matching 11 bases. The V segment lost 5 bases and the J segment 9 bases; nucleotides outside the gene matches: 12. Per the germline V gene, CDR1 is KGHSH and CDR2 is LQKENI. The CDR3 length is 16 residues. The full variable domain, rest sourced from reference TRBV18 and TRBJ2-1, is NAGVMQNPRHLVRRRGQEARLRCSPMKGHSHVYWYRQLPEEGLKFMVYLQKENIIDESGMPKERFSAEFPKEGPSILRIQQVVRGDSAAYFCASSTSPGQGAGEQFFGPGTRLTVL.

V usage is TRBV10-1 and J usage is TRBJ1-6; no clear D. The CDR3 has 16 residues. CDR1 WNHNN and CDR2 SYGVQD come from the germline V gene (reference sequence). V shed 7 bases and J shed 1 base, with 14 bases lying between them. The CDR3 DNA sequence: TGCGCCAGCACGACCGGCCGCGGTTCCTATAATTCACCCCTCCACTTT. It translates to CASTTGRGSYNSPLHF.

The chain uses TRBV19 and TRBJ1-5; 7 bases agree with TRBD1. This CDR3 comprises 16 residues. With 5 bases clipped from V and 0 bases from J, the junction kept 7 bases outside the gene matches. Germline lookup yields CDR1 LNHDA and CDR2 SQIVND (reference sequence). The CDR3 sequence: CASSWTGAYSNQPQHF. CDR3 nucleotides: TGTGCCAGTAGTTGGACAGGCGCCTATAGCAATCAGCCCCAGCATTTT. Using reference TRBV19 and TRBJ1-5 for the parts outside the CDR3, the full variable domain is DGGITQSPKYLFRKEGQNVTLSCEQNLNHDAMYWYRQDPGQGLRLIYYSQIVNDFQKGDIAEGYSVSREKKESFPLTVTSAQKNPTAFYLCASSWTGAYSNQPQHFGDGTRLSIL.

This sequence joins TRBV10-3 and TRBJ2-2, with TRBD2 matching over 7 bases. The junction had 2 bases not matched to a gene; V was cut back by 8 bases and J by 5 bases. Germline CDR1 is ENHRY and CDR2 is SYGVKD. The CDR3 totals 12 residues. The CDR3 DNA follows: TGTGCCATCGGGAGGGGAACCGGGGAGCTGTTTTTT. Translating gives CAIGRGTGELFF.

The chain's CDR3 is CASSLGDFGPQHF. The CDR3 DNA sequence: TGTGCCAGCAGCTTAGGGGACTTCGGACCCCAGCATTTT. The chain carries TRBV7-2 and TRBJ1-5; TRBD1 is a possible D gene (5 bases). Per germline, CDR1 SGHTA and CDR2 FQGNSA. This CDR3 spans 13 amino acids. V gave up 1 base and J gave up 10 bases, with 11 bases separating them.